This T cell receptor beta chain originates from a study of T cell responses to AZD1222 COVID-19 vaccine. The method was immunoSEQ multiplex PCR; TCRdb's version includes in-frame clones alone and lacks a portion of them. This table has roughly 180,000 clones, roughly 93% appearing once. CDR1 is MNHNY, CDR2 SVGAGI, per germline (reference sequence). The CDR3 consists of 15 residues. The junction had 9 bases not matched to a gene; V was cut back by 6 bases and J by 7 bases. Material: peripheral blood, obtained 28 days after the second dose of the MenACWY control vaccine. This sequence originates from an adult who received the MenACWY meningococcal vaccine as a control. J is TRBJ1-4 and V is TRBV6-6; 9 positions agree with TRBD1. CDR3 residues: CASRAQGARGEKLFF. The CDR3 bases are TGTGCCAGCAGGGCACAGGGGGCGCGGGGTGAAAAACTGTTTTTT.